A single sample is the source of the 30 T cell receptor beta chains below, sequenced in a study of cytomegalovirus exposure and HLA in healthy donors. Sequencing was performed with immunoSEQ multiplex PCR; in TCRdb, only in-frame clones are kept and a portion is missing. The data show 110,000 or so clones, roughly 90% seen once. The sample consisted of PBMCs. The receptors stem from a woman aged 18-29 years in good health and CMV-seronegative.

This chain connects TRBV2 to TRBJ2-7; D is uncertain. This CDR3 region has 12 residues. Germline values: CDR1 SNHLY, CDR2 FYNNEI. The germline V and J ends were trimmed by 7 bases and 0 bases, with 7 bases remaining between them. The CDR3 sequence: CASNSFSYEQYF. The CDR3 nucleotides are TGTGCCAGCAACTCGTTCTCCTACGAGCAGTACTTC.

The chain employs TRBV9 and TRBJ1-3; 7 bases match TRBD1. The V and J ends lost 4 bases and 2 bases, in that order; junction bases with no gene match: 15. This CDR3 is built from 18 residues. Per germline, CDR1 SGDLS and CDR2 YYNGEE. CDR3 sequence reads: CASSFSAGGRLTGNTIYF. The DNA of the CDR3 is TGTGCCAGCAGCTTTTCCGCAGGGGGACGGCTTACTGGAAACACCATATATTTT.

The genes are TRBV6-5 and TRBJ1-1; 10 positions match TRBD1. Germline CDR1 MNHEY, CDR2 SVGAGI. This CDR3 comprises 15 residues. V shed 6 bases and J 0 bases; nucleotides not matched to a gene: 4. The CDR3 DNA follows: TGTGCCAGCAGCCCTGACAGGGGGCTGAACACTGAAGCTTTCTTT. It encodes CASSPDRGLNTEAFF.

This clone has a single count. This sequence joins TRBV4-2 and TRBJ2-7; 8 bases match TRBD1. Germline V gene sequence: CDR1 LGHNA, CDR2 YNFKEQ. The CDR3 runs to 22 residues. V shed 0 bases, J shed 5 bases, and the junction held 27 bases outside the gene matches. The DNA of the CDR3 is TGTGCCAGCAGCCAAGATTCGTTAATCCCGAACCGACAGGGGCCCCCATGGAACGAGCAGTACTTC. As protein: CASSQDSLIPNRQGPPWNEQYF.

This clone has more than one count but fewer than ten. The chain carries TRBV7-3 and TRBJ2-3; TRBD2 agrees at 8 bases. The CDR3 totals 15 residues. With V trimmed by 5 bases and J by 6 bases, 10 bases remained unmatched. Germline V gene data show CDR1 as SGHTA and CDR2 as FQGTGA. CDR3 DNA: TGTGCCAGCAGCCGTATCACGGGAGGGCCGGATACGCAGTATTTT. Translated: CASSRITGGPDTQYF.

This chain uses TRBV28 with TRBJ1-5; 9 nucleotides align to TRBD1. Per the germline V gene, CDR1 is MDHEN and CDR2 is SYDVKM. J gave up 0 bases and V 10 bases, and 16 bases lay outside the gene matches. CDR3 size: 18 residues. The CDR3 loop is CATYPGTGPTYSNQPQHF. CDR3 nucleotides: TGTGCCACCTACCCCGGGACAGGGCCCACCTATAGCAATCAGCCCCAGCATTTT.

The V call is TRBV28, the J call TRBJ2-1; TRBD2 matches 12 bases. The CDR3 totals 19 residues. Germline V lookup: CDR1 MDHEN, CDR2 SYDVKM. The V gene end was trimmed by 5 bases and the J gene end by 6 bases; junction bases not matched to a gene: 17. The CDR3: CASSPPGLAGGPVPNEQFF. The CDR3, as DNA: TGTGCCAGCAGTCCCCCAGGGCTAGCGGGGGGGCCAGTCCCCAATGAGCAGTTCTTC.

The rearrangement links TRBV7-9 to TRBJ1-6, with 7 bases matching TRBD1. The V gene's germline CDR1 is SEHNR and CDR2 FQNEAQ (reference sequence). The CDR3 sequence is 15 residues long. V dropped 5 bases and J dropped 10; count of bases not matched to a gene: 11. In DNA, the CDR3 is TGTGCCAGCAGCAGGGACAGTCAAGGGTGGTCACCCCTCCACTTT. Amino acids: CASSRDSQGWSPLHF.

The genes are TRBV9 and TRBJ2-1; TRBD2 matches 8 bases. J lost 7 bases, V lost 0 bases, and 6 bases had no gene match. This CDR3 is built from 15 residues. CDR1 is SGDLS, CDR2 YYNGEE, per germline. DNA of the CDR3: TGTGCCAGCAGCGTAGTGATCGGGAGGGCTAATGAGCAGTTCTTC. Protein product: CASSVVIGRANEQFF.

V and J are TRBV23-1 and TRBJ2-7; D is unresolved. TRBV23-1 is recorded as an ORF, its role being uncertain. The CDR3 totals 14 residues. The CDR3 coding sequence is TGCGCGAGTTCGCAGACTGAGTTGCCTCGCGAGCAGTACTTC. This translates into CASSQTELPREQYF.

V and J are TRBV25-1 and TRBJ2-3; a possible D gene is TRBD1 (6 bases). CDR3 length equals 14 residues. Germline V gene data show CDR1 as MGHDK and CDR2 as SYGVNS. Between the trimmed V and J ends, which lost 5 bases and 11 bases, there was a span of 20 bases. CDR3 amino acids: CASSSRLGGGVQYF. The CDR3 nucleotides are TGTGCCAGCAGTAGTCGCCTAGGGGGTGGTGTGCAGTATTTT.

The chain employs TRBV28 and TRBJ2-1; D is undetermined. The V gene lost 3 bases and the J gene lost 2 bases, with 11 bases spanning the gap. Germline V lookup: CDR1 MDHEN, CDR2 SYDVKM. This CDR3 contains 15 residues. For the CDR3, the DNA is TGTGCCAGCAGTTTTGAGACACCCCCCTACAATGAGCAGTTCTTC. As protein: CASSFETPPYNEQFF. Drawing the rest from reference TRBV28 and TRBJ2-1, the complete variable domain is DVKVTQSSRYLVKRTGEKVFLECVQDMDHENMFWYRQDPGLGLRLIYFSYDVKMKEKGDIPEGYSVSREKKERFSLILESASTNQTSMYLCASSFETPPYNEQFFGPGTRLTVL.

CDR3 sequence: CASSKDPGLAGEGYEQYF. The DNA for the CDR3 is TGTGCCAGCAGCAAAGATCCGGGACTAGCGGGAGAGGGCTACGAGCAGTACTTC. The chain employs TRBV21-1 and TRBJ2-7; the table gives TRBD2 as D, unverified against the DNA. TRBV21-1 is an annotated pseudogene. This CDR3 has 18 amino acids.

The V and J genes are TRBV28 and TRBJ2-3, with 8 bases that match TRBD2. The CDR3 spans 14 residues. In germline, CDR1 is MDHEN, CDR2 SYDVKM. After removal of 6 bases from V and 1 base from J, the junction contained 3 bases not matched to a gene. The CDR3 nucleotides are TGTGCCAGCAGACGAGCGGGGGGCACAGATACGCAGTATTTT. This codes for CASRRAGGTDTQYF.

J is TRBJ1-1 and V is TRBV5-5, with D tentatively TRBD1 (5 bases). This CDR3 region has 14 residues. Germline loops: CDR1 SGHKS, CDR2 YYEKEE (reference sequence). Trimming cost V 5 bases and J 2 bases, with 13 bases left between them. The CDR3 region has the DNA TGTGCCAGCAGTCATGGGGCAGTCAACACTGAAGCTTTCTTT. This encodes CASSHGAVNTEAFF.

The V and J genes are TRBV9 and TRBJ2-5; maybe TRBD1 (6 bases). Trimming stripped 7 bases from V and 1 base from J, with 11 bases between. CDR3 length: 13 amino acids. CDR1 SGDLS and CDR2 YYNGEE come from the germline V gene. The CDR3: CASGRQAQETQYF. As DNA, the CDR3 is TGTGCCAGCGGCCGACAGGCCCAAGAGACCCAGTACTTC.

The J gene is TRBJ1-2, the V gene TRBV18; no firm D call. Germline V gives CDR1 KGHSH, CDR2 LQKENI. Trimming removed 4 bases at V and 2 bases at J, with 17 bases between. CDR3 length: 16 residues. CDR3: CASSQIRGTENYGYTF. As DNA, the CDR3 is TGTGCCAGCTCACAGATAAGAGGAACGGAAAACTATGGCTACACCTTC.

This CDR3 reads CASSGTAKETQYF. The DNA of the CDR3 is TGTGCCAGCAGCGGGACAGCCAAAGAGACCCAGTACTTC. The chain recombines TRBV9 with TRBJ2-5; D might be TRBD1 (6 bases). The CDR3 loop spans 13 amino acids. Germline lookup yields CDR1 SGDLS and CDR2 YYNGEE. V was shortened by 3 bases and J by 3 bases, with 9 bases between the two germline ends.

V is TRBV5-1 and J is TRBJ2-7; tentative D call: TRBD2 (5 bases). Germline V gene lookup returns CDR1 SGHRS and CDR2 YFSETQ. Between the trimmed V and J ends, which lost 0 bases and 0 bases, there was a span of 7 bases. The CDR3 is 14 amino acids. The CDR3, as DNA: TGCGCCAGCAGCTTGGGGACTGACTCCTACGAGCAGTACTTC. This translates into CASSLGTDSYEQYF.

The rearrangement uses TRBV4-3 and TRBJ1-1; D gene ambiguous. Deletions cut 1 base from V and 0 bases from J, with 12 bases between. The CDR3 is 16 residues long. CDR1 and CDR2 (germline): LGHNA, YSLEER. CDR3 DNA sequence: TGCGCCAGCAGCCAAGGCGTTGGGAGCCTGAACACTGAAGCTTTCTTT. This gives the protein CASSQGVGSLNTEAFF.

V usage is TRBV7-9 and J usage is TRBJ1-5; D remains ambiguous. The CDR3 length is 15 residues. The germline gives CDR1 SEHNR, CDR2 FQNEAQ (reference sequence). V lost 2 bases and J 4 bases, leaving 12 bases between the germline ends. In nucleotides, the CDR3 is TGTGCCAGCAGCTTATACGGTGATCGGAATCAGCCCCAGCATTTT. Residues: CASSLYGDRNQPQHF.

CDR3 residues: CASSLHWQGDDGYTF. Here the CDR3 DNA reads TGTGCCAGCAGCTTACATTGGCAGGGGGACGATGGCTACACCTTC. The chain links TRBV11-3 to TRBJ1-2, with 7 positions matching TRBD1. The J segment lost 6 bases and the V segment lost 2 bases, leaving 9 bases of the junction unmatched. Germline CDR1 reads SGHNT; CDR2 reads YENEEA. CDR3 size: 15 residues.

The V and J genes are TRBV28 and TRBJ1-6; D not resolved. The CDR3 has 15 amino acids. The V gene's germline CDR1 is MDHEN and CDR2 SYDVKM. The V gene lost 3 bases and the J gene lost 3 bases, with 9 bases spanning the gap. CDR3 nucleotides: TGTGCCAGCAGTTTTCCCCCTAGCTATAATTCACCCCTCCACTTT. It is translated as CASSFPPSYNSPLHF.

V gene TRBV28 combines with J gene TRBJ1-2; no firm D call. CDR3 length equals 10 residues. The V and J ends lost 4 bases and 6 bases respectively, with 3 bases between them. The V gene's germline CDR1 is MDHEN and CDR2 SYDVKM. CDR3 sequence: CASSSNGYTF. The CDR3 DNA reads as TGTGCCAGCAGTTCAAATGGCTACACCTTC.

This CDR3 is CASNLGTSGLQETQYF. CDR3 sequence (DNA): TGTGCCAGCAACCTGGGGACTAGCGGGCTCCAAGAGACCCAGTACTTC. The genes are TRBV28 and TRBJ2-5, with TRBD2 identical over 12 bases. The CDR3 is 16 residues long. With V trimmed by 7 bases and J by 1 base, 7 bases remained unmatched. Germline CDR1 MDHEN, CDR2 SYDVKM.

V is TRBV7-6 and J is TRBJ1-1, with D hard to call. Trimming took off 1 base at V and 1 base at J, with 16 bases between the two ends. The CDR3 loop spans 17 amino acids. CDR1 and CDR2 from the germline V gene are SGHVS and FNYEAQ. CDR3 nucleotide sequence: TGTGCCAGCAGCTTAGGATCCGGACTGGGAAGGAACACTGAAGCTTTCTTT. It yields the protein CASSLGSGLGRNTEAFF.

The chain combines TRBV5-8 with TRBJ2-7; 7 nucleotides match TRBD1. The length of the CDR3 is 13 residues. The germline V gene encodes CDR1 SGHTS and CDR2 YDEGEE. V trimming: 7 bases; J trimming: 4 bases; junction bases outside the gene matches: 8. The CDR3 DNA sequence: TGTGCCAGCCTACTTCAGGGGGAGTACGAGCAGTACTTC. Residues: CASLLQGEYEQYF.

This chain uses TRBV7-3 with TRBJ1-2; D gene ambiguous. V was pared by 8 bases and J by 4 bases, with 8 bases between. The CDR3 is made up of 11 amino acids. The germline CDR1 and CDR2 sequences are SGHTA and FQGTGA. CDR3 DNA: TGTGCCAGCGGTAGGAGCTATGGCTACACCTTC. Translating gives CASGRSYGYTF.

The chain joins TRBV7-2 to TRBJ2-7; the match to TRBD2 covers 8 bases. CDR1 and CDR2 from the germline V gene are SGHTA and FQGNSA. The CDR3 sequence is 14 residues long. The V gene end was trimmed by 2 bases and the J gene end by 2 bases; junction bases not matched to a gene: 2. The chain's CDR3 is CASSLMTSAYEQYF. CDR3 DNA: TGTGCCAGCAGCTTAATGACTAGCGCCTACGAGCAGTACTTC. Combining the CDR3 with reference TRBV7-2 and TRBJ2-7 gives the whole variable domain GAGVSQSPSNKVTEKGKDVELRCDPISGHTALYWYRQSLGQGLEFLIYFQGNSAPDKSGLPSDRFSAERTGGSVSTLTIQRTQQEDSAVYLCASSLMTSAYEQYFGPGTRLTVT.

J is TRBJ2-7 and V is TRBV18, with 11 bases that match TRBD2. Germline trimming cut 3 bases from V and 2 bases from J; bases unmatched to any gene: 3. Germline CDR1 KGHSH, CDR2 LQKENI. The length of the CDR3 is 15 residues. This chain's CDR3 is CASSPGTSGPYEQYF. CDR3 coding DNA: TGTGCCAGCTCACCGGGGACTAGCGGTCCCTACGAGCAGTACTTC.